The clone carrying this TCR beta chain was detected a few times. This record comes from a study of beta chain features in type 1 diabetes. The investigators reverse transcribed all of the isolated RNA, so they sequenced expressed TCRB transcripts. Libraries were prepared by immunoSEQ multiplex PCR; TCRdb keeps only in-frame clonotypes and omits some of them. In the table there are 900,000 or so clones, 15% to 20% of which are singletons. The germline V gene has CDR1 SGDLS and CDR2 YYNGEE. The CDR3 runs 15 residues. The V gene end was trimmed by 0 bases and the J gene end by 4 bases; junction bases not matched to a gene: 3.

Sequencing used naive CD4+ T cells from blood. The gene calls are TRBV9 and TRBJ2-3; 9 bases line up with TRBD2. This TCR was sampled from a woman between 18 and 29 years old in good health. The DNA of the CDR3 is TGTGCCAGCAGCGTAGTAGCGGGAGAAGCAGATACGCAGTATTTT. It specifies CASSVVAGEADTQYF.